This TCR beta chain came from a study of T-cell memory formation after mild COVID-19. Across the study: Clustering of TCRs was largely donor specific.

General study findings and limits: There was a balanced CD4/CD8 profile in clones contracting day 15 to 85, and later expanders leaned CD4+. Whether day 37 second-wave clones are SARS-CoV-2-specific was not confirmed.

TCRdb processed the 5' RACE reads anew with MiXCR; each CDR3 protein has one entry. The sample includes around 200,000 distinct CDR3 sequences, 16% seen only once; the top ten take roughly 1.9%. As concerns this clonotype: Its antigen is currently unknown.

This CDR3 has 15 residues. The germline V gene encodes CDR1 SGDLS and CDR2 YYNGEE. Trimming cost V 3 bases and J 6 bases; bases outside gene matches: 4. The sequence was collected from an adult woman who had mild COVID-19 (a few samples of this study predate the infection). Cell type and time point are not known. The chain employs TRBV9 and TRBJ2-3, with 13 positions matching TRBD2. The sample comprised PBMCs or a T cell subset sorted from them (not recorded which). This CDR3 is CASSGTSGGWDTQYF. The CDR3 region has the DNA TGTGCCAGCAGCGGGACTAGCGGGGGTTGGGATACGCAGTATTTT.